Sequencing of this TCR beta chain was carried out in a study of cytomegalovirus exposure and HLA in healthy donors. Method: immunoSEQ multiplex PCR; TCRdb's copy keeps in-frame clones and lacks some. The sample has over 250,000 clones; about 86% are singletons. This CDR3 comprises 16 residues. Per germline, CDR1 KGHSH and CDR2 LQKENI. Trimming took off 2 bases at V and 3 bases at J, with 14 bases between the two ends. This receptor was identified in a woman under 30 in good health and CMV-seronegative. The sample taken for sequencing was PBMCs. This sequence joins TRBV18 and TRBJ2-4, with D tentatively TRBD1 (6 bases). The DNA of the CDR3 is TGTGCCAGCTCACCAATAGGGGGACGAGTCAAAAACATTCAGTACTTC. Amino acids: CASSPIGGRVKNIQYF.